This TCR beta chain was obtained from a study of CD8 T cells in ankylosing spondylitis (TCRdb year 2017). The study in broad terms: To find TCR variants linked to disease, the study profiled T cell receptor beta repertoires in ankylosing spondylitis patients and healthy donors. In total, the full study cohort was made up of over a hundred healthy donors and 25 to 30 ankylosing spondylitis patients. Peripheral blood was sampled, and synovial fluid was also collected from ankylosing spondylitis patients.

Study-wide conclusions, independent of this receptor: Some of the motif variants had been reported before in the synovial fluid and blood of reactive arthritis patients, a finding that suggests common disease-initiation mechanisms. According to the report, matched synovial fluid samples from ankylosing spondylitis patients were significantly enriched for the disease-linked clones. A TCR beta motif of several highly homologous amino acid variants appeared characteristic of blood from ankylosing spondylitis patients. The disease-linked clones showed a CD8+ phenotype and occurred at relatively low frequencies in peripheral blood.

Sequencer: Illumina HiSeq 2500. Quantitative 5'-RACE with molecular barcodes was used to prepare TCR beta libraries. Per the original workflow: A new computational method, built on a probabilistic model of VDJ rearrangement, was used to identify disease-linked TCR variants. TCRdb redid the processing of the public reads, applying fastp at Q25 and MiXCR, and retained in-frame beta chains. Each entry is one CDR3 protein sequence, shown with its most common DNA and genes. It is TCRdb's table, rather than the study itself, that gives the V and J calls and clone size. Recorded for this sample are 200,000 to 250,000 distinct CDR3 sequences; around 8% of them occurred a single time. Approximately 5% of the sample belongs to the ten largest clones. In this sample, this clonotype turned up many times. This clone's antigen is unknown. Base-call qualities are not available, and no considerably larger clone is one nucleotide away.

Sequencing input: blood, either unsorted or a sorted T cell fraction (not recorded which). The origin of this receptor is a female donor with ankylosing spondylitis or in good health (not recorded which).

DNA sequence: TGTGCCACCAGTGATTCCCCCAATGAGCAGTTCTTC. This is translated as CATSDSPNEQFF. The rearranged chain carries TRBV24-1 and TRBJ2-1; the D gene lacks a confident call. CDR1 is given as KGHDR and CDR2 as SFDVKD, both from the germline V gene. Its CDR3 holds 12 amino acids, cysteine through phenylalanine. Only CDR3 DNA remains: 36 bases, in frame from the first base. At the junction V is shortened by 2 bases and J by 6 bases, with 4 bases in between.